This record looks at one T cell receptor beta chain sequence and its context. Original processing methods: Amplification of reference gene primers was used by the study to estimate nucleated cell counts. The method was immunoSEQ multiplex PCR; TCRdb's version includes in-frame clones alone and lacks a portion of them. That table supplies the V and J calls and clone size; D and trimming were determined from the DNA. The sample lists more than 350,000 clones, about 88% occurring once. The sample belongs to a study of blood T cell repertoires in COVID-19. This CDR3 contains 14 residues. Germline lookup yields CDR1 LNHDA and CDR2 SQIVND (reference sequence). The V and J ends lost 9 bases and 4 bases respectively, with 19 bases between them. Clinical history as reported by participants underpinned cohort assignment.

The gene calls are TRBV19 and TRBJ2-7; D perhaps matches TRBD2 (6 bases). The receptor was isolated from a woman aged 18 to 35 who had been exposed to COVID-19. What was sequenced was PBMCs or T cells enriched from blood (not recorded which). CDR3 bases: TGTGCCAGCTCCGGGGAGGAAGGTTCTTACGAGCAGTACTTC. Translated: CASSGEEGSYEQYF.